This T cell receptor beta chain derives from a study of cytomegalovirus exposure and HLA in healthy donors. Study findings and constraints: In a later analysis, TCR beta V- and J-gene trimming showed a link to a missense DCLRE1C variant. According to an earlier analysis, most TCR beta V segments yielded productive rearrangements about 90% or about 30% of the time.

Germline CDR1 is MNHEY and CDR2 is SMNVEV (reference sequence). V gave up 6 bases and J gave up 6 bases, with 15 bases separating them. The CDR3 spans 14 residues. Researchers ran the PCR with 60 Vbeta and 13 Jbeta primers. The repertoire was sequenced with immunoSEQ multiplex PCR; TCRdb's copy has only in-frame clones and lacks some. Of some 140,000 clones in the sample, around 80% were seen once. This clone is a singleton in its sample. Its specificity is not known. This chain links TRBV27 with TRBJ2-1; perhaps TRBD2 as D (5 bases). This sequence was found in a man aged 25 to 40 in good health. The sample was PBMCs. The CDR3 region is CASRSRAVSNEQFF. For the CDR3, the DNA is TGTGCCAGCAGGTCGAGAGCGGTGAGCAATGAGCAGTTCTTC.